Below are 7 T cell receptor beta chains sequenced from a single sample in a study of cytomegalovirus exposure and HLA in healthy donors (dated by TCRdb to 2015 to 2018). Library prep was done by the immunoSEQ multiplex PCR assay. A mixture of 60 forward primers for TCR Vbeta segments and 13 reverse primers for TCR Jbeta segments was used in the multiplex PCR. Imported from immuneACCESS, the table was reduced by TCRdb to in-frame sequences with V and J called. These copies leave out some clones; in studies compared against another copy, an unresolved V gene accounts for under half, and the cause of the remainder is not known. This sample gives around 200,000 clones in total; around 83% of them show up just once. The ten largest make up roughly 10% of the sample. Sequencing used PBMCs. These receptors were collected from a woman aged 45-60 years in good health and CMV-seropositive.

This clone showed up just a few times. The rearrangement uses TRBV5-1 and TRBJ1-3; 8 positions agree with TRBD1. J lost 0 bases, V lost 4 bases, and 6 bases had no gene match. Germline values: CDR1 SGHRS, CDR2 YFSETQ. The CDR3 runs 16 residues. CDR3 nucleotide sequence: TGCGCCAGCAGCGAGGGACAGGTGTACTCTGGAAACACCATATATTTT. Translated, it gives CASSEGQVYSGNTIYF.

V usage is TRBV4-1 and J usage is TRBJ2-2; D not certain. Trimming stripped 4 bases from V and 5 bases from J, with 23 bases between. Germline CDR1 is MGHRA and CDR2 is YSYEKL. The CDR3 extends over 18 amino acids. In nucleotides, the CDR3 is TGCGCCAGCAGCCTTAGGAGTAGGCCCGGGTTATGGACCGGGGAGCTGTTTTTT. Residues: CASSLRSRPGLWTGELFF.

The chain employs TRBV7-9 and TRBJ1-4; maybe TRBD1 (5 bases). The CDR3 is made up of 15 amino acids. Trimming removed 6 bases from V and 3 bases from J, with 14 bases in between. CDR1 SEHNR and CDR2 FQNEAQ come from the germline V gene (reference sequence). Written as DNA, the CDR3 is TGTGCCAGCAGTGTAGAAGGGGCCGCTAATGAAAAACTGTTTTTT. The encoded protein is CASSVEGAANEKLFF.

This clone was seen a handful of times. The chain combines TRBV5-8 with TRBJ1-1, with D uncertain. Germline V gene sequence: CDR1 SGHTS, CDR2 YDEGEE. Trimming cost V 3 bases and J 2 bases, with 17 bases left between them. The CDR3 has 16 residues. For the CDR3, the DNA is TGTGCCAGCAGCTACAATCCGGGAACGCTTAACACTGAAGCTTTCTTT. This translates into CASSYNPGTLNTEAFF. Full variable domain (missing parts from reference TRBV5-8 and TRBJ1-1): EAGVTQSPTHLIKTRGQQATLRCSPISGHTSVYWYQQALGLGLQFLLWYDEGEERNRGNFPPRFSGRQFPNYSSELNVNALELEDSALYLCASSYNPGTLNTEAFFGQGTRLTVV.

The J gene is TRBJ2-1, the V gene TRBV9, with TRBD2 identical over 12 bases. The CDR3 has 15 amino acids. Losses at the gene ends were 4 bases for V and 6 bases for J; bases not matched to a gene: 5. Germline V gene data show CDR1 as SGDLS and CDR2 as YYNGEE. The CDR3 reads CASSPSGGAVNEQFF. As DNA, the CDR3 is TGTGCCAGCAGCCCTAGCGGGGGGGCCGTCAATGAGCAGTTCTTC.

The chain joins TRBV5-6 to TRBJ2-5; tentatively, D is TRBD1 (6 bases). The DNA matches TRBJ2-7 better at its end, which makes the J call doubtful. Germline V gene data show CDR1 as SGHDT and CDR2 as YYEEEE. This CDR3 comprises 14 residues. The CDR3, as DNA: TGTGCCAGCAGCCCAAAGGGGGATCTCTACGAGCAGTACTTC. This encodes CASSPKGDLYEQYF.

This chain uses TRBV28 with TRBJ1-6; D is unclear. The length of the CDR3 is 16 residues. Germline values: CDR1 MDHEN, CDR2 SYDVKM. V gave up 1 base and J gave up 6 bases, with 13 bases separating them. DNA for the CDR3: TGTGCCAGCAGTTTATTTCAGCGGGAAGGTAATTCACCCCTCCACTTT. Protein sequence: CASSLFQREGNSPLHF.